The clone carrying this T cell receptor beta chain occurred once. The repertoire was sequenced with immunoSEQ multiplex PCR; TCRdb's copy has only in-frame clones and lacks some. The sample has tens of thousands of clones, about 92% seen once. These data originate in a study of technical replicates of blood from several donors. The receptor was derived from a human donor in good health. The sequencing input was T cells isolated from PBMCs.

The CDR3 loop is CASSPRLTGGIINEQFF. CDR3 DNA: TGTGCCAGCAGCCCCCGTTTAACGGGAGGGATAATCAATGAGCAGTTCTTC. The chain recombines TRBV4-2 with TRBJ2-1, with 8 bases identical to TRBD2. This CDR3 has 17 residues. Germline values: CDR1 LGHNA, CDR2 YNFKEQ. V shed 4 bases and J 6 bases; nucleotides not matched to a gene: 14.